Listed below are T cell receptor beta chains from one sample, sequenced in a study of human T cells and chemical hapten exposure. TCRdb used MiXCR to reprocess the RACE reads, holding one entry per CDR3 protein. Altogether about 82,000 distinct CDR3 sequences are present, about 10% being singletons, with the ten largest covering less than 5%. The source was whole blood, collected in connection with sensitization to the hapten diphenylcyclopropenone (DPC). The receptors here all came from a woman aged 45-59 years with alopecia areata. Some clones in this sample may be carry-over from other donors' samples. CDR3s include the opening cysteine and the closing phenylalanine or tryptophan. D genes are given only for firm matches. The size of a clone is reported for some rows only, either as once, few or many, or as a class for expanded clones.

v_call: TRBV10-3; j_call: TRBJ2-7; cdr3_length: 10; clone_size: -; d_call: -; cdr3_aa: CAHYGREQYF; cdr3_nt: TGTGCCCACTACGGGCGCGAGCAGTACTTC
v_call: TRBV11-2; j_call: TRBJ2-1; cdr3_length: 14; clone_size: many; d_call: -; cdr3_aa: CASSSLASYNEQFF; cdr3_nt: TGTGCCAGCAGCTCCCTCGCCTCCTACAATGAGCAGTTCTTC
v_call: TRBV12-3/TRBV12-4; j_call: TRBJ1-5; cdr3_length: 14; clone_size: -; d_call: TRBD1; cdr3_aa: CASQVQGADQPQHF; cdr3_nt: TGTGCCAGCCAGGTACAGGGGGCGGATCAGCCCCAGCATTTT
v_call: TRBV7-9; j_call: TRBJ2-7; cdr3_length: 12; clone_size: once; d_call: -; cdr3_aa: CATRSLSYEQYF; cdr3_nt: TGTGCCACCAGGTCCCTAAGTTACGAGCAGTACTTC
v_call: TRBV20-1; j_call: TRBJ2-7; cdr3_length: 16; clone_size: -; d_call: TRBD2; cdr3_aa: CSASSSGRTPTYEQYF; cdr3_nt: TGCAGTGCTAGCTCTAGCGGGAGGACCCCCACCTACGAGCAGTACTTC
v_call: TRBV7-2; j_call: TRBJ2-3; cdr3_length: 14; clone_size: few; d_call: TRBD1; cdr3_aa: CASSWDSTTDTQYF; cdr3_nt: TGTGCCAGCAGCTGGGACAGCACCACAGATACGCAGTATTTT
v_call: TRBV6-2/TRBV6-3; j_call: TRBJ1-2; cdr3_length: 12; clone_size: few; d_call: -; cdr3_aa: CASSYGPYGYTF; cdr3_nt: TGTGCCAGCAGTTACGGACCCTATGGCTACACCTTC
v_call: TRBV6-5; j_call: TRBJ2-7; cdr3_length: 15; clone_size: -; d_call: -; cdr3_aa: CASSPIETVGYEQYF; cdr3_nt: TGTGCCAGCAGTCCTATTGAGACTGTAGGTTACGAGCAGTACTTC
v_call: TRBV12-3/TRBV12-4; j_call: TRBJ2-5; cdr3_length: 14; clone_size: few; d_call: -; cdr3_aa: CASSLVVLEETQYF; cdr3_nt: TGTGCCAGCAGTTTAGTGGTCCTGGAAGAGACCCAGTACTTC
v_call: TRBV6-5; j_call: TRBJ1-1; cdr3_length: 13; clone_size: many; d_call: -; cdr3_aa: CASGRQLRTEAFF; cdr3_nt: TGTGCCAGCGGCCGACAGCTACGAACTGAAGCTTTCTTT
v_call: TRBV12-3/TRBV12-4; j_call: TRBJ2-3; cdr3_length: 14; clone_size: few; d_call: TRBD2; cdr3_aa: CASRVSGSTDTQYF; cdr3_nt: TGTGCCAGCAGGGTTAGCGGGAGCACAGATACGCAGTATTTT
v_call: TRBV4-1; j_call: TRBJ2-7; cdr3_length: 16; clone_size: -; d_call: -; cdr3_aa: CASSQAVSPTPYEQYF; cdr3_nt: TGCGCCAGCAGCCAAGCGGTGAGCCCTACACCCTACGAGCAGTACTTC
v_call: TRBV29-1; j_call: TRBJ2-7; cdr3_length: 12; clone_size: many; d_call: -; cdr3_aa: CSVGRDSYEQYF; cdr3_nt: TGCAGCGTCGGCAGGGATTCCTACGAGCAGTACTTC
v_call: TRBV7-2; j_call: TRBJ2-1; cdr3_length: 18; clone_size: -; d_call: -; cdr3_aa: CASSLRDSRYTDYNEQFF; cdr3_nt: TGTGCCAGCAGCTTACGGGACTCACGCTACACGGATTACAATGAGCAGTTCTTC
v_call: TRBV15; j_call: TRBJ1-4; cdr3_length: 15; clone_size: many; d_call: TRBD1; cdr3_aa: CATRHPGGSNEKLFF; cdr3_nt: TGTGCCACCAGGCACCCAGGGGGCTCCAATGAAAAACTGTTTTTT
v_call: TRBV2; j_call: TRBJ2-1; cdr3_length: 16; clone_size: many; d_call: TRBD2; cdr3_aa: CASKWTSGSLGNEQFF; cdr3_nt: TGTGCCAGCAAGTGGACTAGCGGGAGTCTCGGGAATGAGCAGTTCTTC
v_call: TRBV6-6; j_call: TRBJ1-6; cdr3_length: 14; clone_size: -; d_call: TRBD1; cdr3_aa: CASSSGQGNSPLHF; cdr3_nt: TGTGCCAGCAGTTCCGGACAGGGGAATTCACCCCTCCACTTT
v_call: TRBV2; j_call: TRBJ2-1; cdr3_length: 13; clone_size: many; d_call: TRBD2; cdr3_aa: CASRRLAENEQFF; cdr3_nt: TGTGCCAGCAGACGACTAGCGGAAAATGAGCAGTTCTTC
v_call: TRBV11-2; j_call: TRBJ1-6; cdr3_length: 14; clone_size: many; d_call: TRBD1; cdr3_aa: CASSPGQNNSPLHF; cdr3_nt: TGTGCCAGCAGCCCGGGACAGAATAATTCACCCCTCCACTTT
v_call: TRBV7-8; j_call: TRBJ2-2; cdr3_length: 15; clone_size: few; d_call: -; cdr3_aa: CASSLPGLNTGELFF; cdr3_nt: TGTGCCAGCAGCTTACCAGGGTTGAACACCGGGGAGCTGTTTTTT
v_call: TRBV6-1; j_call: TRBJ1-5; cdr3_length: 15; clone_size: few; d_call: -; cdr3_aa: CASSEGRGWDQPQHF; cdr3_nt: TGTGCCAGCAGTGAAGGCAGGGGATGGGACCAGCCCCAGCATTTT
v_call: TRBV18; j_call: TRBJ2-1; cdr3_length: 15; clone_size: many; d_call: -; cdr3_aa: CASSPRSGGDNEQFF; cdr3_nt: TGTGCCAGCTCACCACGTAGCGGAGGGGACAATGAGCAGTTCTTC
v_call: TRBV7-9; j_call: TRBJ2-1; cdr3_length: 14; clone_size: many; d_call: -; cdr3_aa: CASSLNGLLNEQFF; cdr3_nt: TGTGCCAGCAGCTTAAACGGCCTCCTGAATGAGCAGTTCTTC
v_call: TRBV28; j_call: TRBJ2-6; cdr3_length: 13; clone_size: -; d_call: -; cdr3_aa: CASRAPGANVLTF; cdr3_nt: TGTGCCAGCAGGGCCCCTGGGGCCAACGTCCTGACTTTC
v_call: TRBV15; j_call: TRBJ2-1; cdr3_length: 18; clone_size: -; d_call: TRBD2; cdr3_aa: CATSSGTSGRLSYNEQFF; cdr3_nt: TGTGCCACCAGCAGCGGGACTAGCGGGAGGTTATCCTACAATGAGCAGTTCTTC
v_call: TRBV6-4; j_call: TRBJ1-5; cdr3_length: 18; clone_size: many; d_call: -; cdr3_aa: CASSDSKSNSGSNQPQHF; cdr3_nt: TGTGCCAGCAGTGACTCGAAATCAAATTCGGGTAGCAATCAGCCCCAGCATTTT
v_call: TRBV23-1; j_call: TRBJ2-3; cdr3_length: 15; clone_size: many; d_call: TRBD1; cdr3_aa: CASSQGDRGADTQYF; cdr3_nt: TGCGCCAGCAGTCAAGGGGACAGGGGGGCAGATACGCAGTATTTT
v_call: TRBV6-5; j_call: TRBJ2-5; cdr3_length: 15; clone_size: many; d_call: TRBD1; cdr3_aa: CASSIRDRGTETQYF; cdr3_nt: TGTGCCAGCAGCATCAGGGACAGGGGGACAGAGACCCAGTACTTC
v_call: TRBV5-5; j_call: TRBJ1-1; cdr3_length: 14; clone_size: few; d_call: -; cdr3_aa: CASSWGVGSTEAFF; cdr3_nt: TGTGCCAGCAGCTGGGGGGTCGGGTCCACTGAAGCTTTCTTT
v_call: TRBV6-5; j_call: TRBJ2-1; cdr3_length: 16; clone_size: many; d_call: -; cdr3_aa: CASSYSPLAPLNEQFF; cdr3_nt: TGTGCCAGCAGTTATAGCCCCCTAGCGCCCCTTAATGAGCAGTTCTTC
v_call: TRBV2; j_call: TRBJ2-5; cdr3_length: 14; clone_size: many; d_call: -; cdr3_aa: CASSLERVQETQYF; cdr3_nt: TGTGCCAGCAGTTTAGAGCGGGTCCAAGAGACCCAGTACTTC
v_call: TRBV6-5; j_call: TRBJ1-1; cdr3_length: 15; clone_size: few; d_call: TRBD1; cdr3_aa: CASSYSTGGDTEAFF; cdr3_nt: TGTGCCAGCAGTTACTCGACAGGGGGGGACACTGAAGCTTTCTTT
v_call: TRBV10-3; j_call: TRBJ1-1; cdr3_length: 14; clone_size: many; d_call: -; cdr3_aa: CASRTGEVNTEAFF; cdr3_nt: TGTGCCTCCAGGACTGGGGAGGTGAACACTGAAGCTTTCTTT
v_call: TRBV6-5; j_call: TRBJ1-4; cdr3_length: 13; clone_size: -; d_call: -; cdr3_aa: CASSTGLREKLFF; cdr3_nt: TGTGCCAGCAGTACAGGGTTACGGGAAAAACTGTTTTTT
v_call: TRBV28; j_call: TRBJ2-3; cdr3_length: 14; clone_size: many; d_call: -; cdr3_aa: CASRTTAPPDTQYF; cdr3_nt: TGTGCCAGCAGGACGACGGCCCCCCCAGATACGCAGTATTTT
v_call: TRBV6-2/TRBV6-3; j_call: TRBJ2-3; cdr3_length: 18; clone_size: many; d_call: TRBD2; cdr3_aa: CASSYSMLSGGRTDTQYF; cdr3_nt: TGTGCCAGCAGTTACTCGATGTTAAGCGGGGGACGGACAGATACGCAGTATTTT
v_call: TRBV20-1; j_call: TRBJ2-7; cdr3_length: 14; clone_size: few; d_call: -; cdr3_aa: CSASTGTDSYEQYF; cdr3_nt: TGCAGTGCTTCAACCGGGACGGACTCCTACGAGCAGTACTTC
v_call: TRBV29-1; j_call: TRBJ1-1; cdr3_length: 13; clone_size: many; d_call: TRBD1; cdr3_aa: CSAAGQPNTEAFF; cdr3_nt: TGCAGCGCCGCGGGACAGCCAAACACTGAAGCTTTCTTT
v_call: TRBV28; j_call: TRBJ1-5; cdr3_length: 15; clone_size: few; d_call: -; cdr3_aa: CASIPLQLRNQPQHF; cdr3_nt: -
v_call: TRBV4-1; j_call: TRBJ2-2; cdr3_length: 17; clone_size: -; d_call: -; cdr3_aa: CASSPQGRRLGTGELFF; cdr3_nt: TGCGCCAGCAGCCCCCAGGGAAGGAGGCTGGGAACCGGGGAGCTGTTTTTT
v_call: TRBV20-1; j_call: TRBJ2-3; cdr3_length: 15; clone_size: many; d_call: TRBD2; cdr3_aa: CSAREAGGPSDTQYF; cdr3_nt: TGCAGTGCTAGAGAAGCGGGAGGGCCGTCGGATACGCAGTATTTT
v_call: TRBV7-6; j_call: TRBJ2-3; cdr3_length: 12; clone_size: few; d_call: -; cdr3_aa: CASSRMSDTQYF; cdr3_nt: TGTGCCAGCAGTAGGATGTCGGATACGCAGTATTTT
v_call: TRBV2; j_call: TRBJ2-1; cdr3_length: 16; clone_size: many; d_call: TRBD2; cdr3_aa: CASSEIRTSGYNEQFF; cdr3_nt: TGTGCCAGCAGTGAAATAAGGACTAGCGGGTACAATGAGCAGTTCTTC
v_call: TRBV29-1; j_call: TRBJ2-3; cdr3_length: 14; clone_size: few; d_call: -; cdr3_aa: CSVGSATSTDTQYF; cdr3_nt: TGCAGCGTTGGATCAGCGACTAGCACAGATACGCAGTATTTT
v_call: TRBV29-1; j_call: TRBJ1-1; cdr3_length: 15; clone_size: -; d_call: TRBD1; cdr3_aa: CSAQGDRGMNTEAFF; cdr3_nt: TGCAGCGCCCAGGGGGACAGGGGGATGAACACTGAAGCTTTCTTT
v_call: TRBV5-4; j_call: TRBJ2-1; cdr3_length: 15; clone_size: many; d_call: -; cdr3_aa: CASSADLGAYNEQFF; cdr3_nt: TGTGCCAGCAGCGCGGACCTAGGGGCTTACAATGAGCAGTTCTTC
v_call: TRBV27; j_call: TRBJ2-3; cdr3_length: 16; clone_size: many; d_call: -; cdr3_aa: CASSVSLPGGTDTQYF; cdr3_nt: TGTGCCAGCAGTGTTTCCCTCCCGGGGGGCACAGATACGCAGTATTTT
v_call: TRBV29-1; j_call: TRBJ1-1; cdr3_length: 11; clone_size: few; d_call: -; cdr3_aa: CSVEGRPEAFF; cdr3_nt: TGCAGCGTTGAAGGTCGGCCTGAAGCTTTCTTT
v_call: TRBV9; j_call: TRBJ2-1; cdr3_length: 13; clone_size: -; d_call: -; cdr3_aa: CASSATGFHEQFF; cdr3_nt: TGTGCCAGCAGCGCAACAGGGTTCCATGAGCAGTTCTTC
v_call: TRBV5-1; j_call: TRBJ2-5; cdr3_length: 11; clone_size: few; d_call: TRBD1; cdr3_aa: CASSLDRAQYF; cdr3_nt: TGCGCCAGCAGCCTGGACAGGGCCCAGTACTTC